The sequence of this TCR beta chain was determined in a study of T-cell reconstitution after alpha-beta-depleted transplantation in children. The study's findings and limits: Several hundred expanded graft clones reportedly gave rise to the alpha-beta T cells present about two months after transplant.

V trimming: 1 base; J trimming: 3 bases; junction bases outside the gene matches: 6. The CDR3 length is 16 residues. Germline loops: CDR1 SGHKS, CDR2 YYEKEE (reference sequence). There are a few counts of this clonotype. Its antigen is currently unknown. For TCRbeta, the library was prepared with unique molecular identifiers. TCRdb re-called the PCR reads with MiXCR, one entry per CDR3 protein. The profile shows fewer than 750,000 distinct CDR3 sequences, over 25% of them singletons. The source material was PBMCs, sampled before TCRalphabeta/CD19-depleted stem cell transplant. This TCR came from a boy under two years old with Wiskott-Aldrich syndrome, due to receive a stem cell transplant. The chain couples TRBV5-5 to TRBJ2-3; TRBD1 agrees at 9 bases. CDR3 bases: TGTGCCAGCAGCTTGTTCCTCGGACAGGGGACAGATACGCAGTATTTT. Amino acids: CASSLFLGQGTDTQYF.